The 24 T cell receptor beta chains listed next were all sequenced from one sample in a study of blood T cell repertoires in COVID-19. Sequencing used immunoSEQ multiplex PCR; TCRdb keeps in-frame clones, though not all of them. The data contain 65,000 to 95,000 clones, 85% to 90% of them singletons. The material sequenced was peripheral blood. Source of these receptors: a man aged 50 to 59 with active COVID-19.

The V call is TRBV20-1, the J call TRBJ2-5; D remains ambiguous. Trimming took 2 bases from V and 5 from J, leaving 3 bases between them. The CDR3 consists of 10 residues. Germline loops: CDR1 DFQATT, CDR2 SNEGSKA (reference sequence). Written as DNA, the CDR3 is TGCAGTGCTAGACGGGAGACCCAGTACTTC. Its protein is CSARRETQYF.

The chain has TRBV4-2 and TRBJ2-5; D is perhaps TRBD2 (5 bases). Trimming removed 2 bases at V and 3 bases at J, with 13 bases between. Germline V lookup: CDR1 LGHNA, CDR2 YNFKEQ. The CDR3 is 15 amino acids. CDR3 DNA: TGTGCCAGCAGCCAATCTAGGGAGAAGAAAGAGACCCAGTACTTC. It codes for CASSQSREKKETQYF.

The rearrangement links TRBV7-2 to TRBJ1-4; 9 bases are a match to TRBD1. The CDR3 runs 14 residues. V trimming: 4 bases; J trimming: 6 bases; junction bases outside the gene matches: 3. In germline, CDR1 is SGHTA, CDR2 FQGNSA. The CDR3 DNA follows: TGTGCCAGCAGCTCGGACAGGGGATATGAAAAACTGTTTTTT. Translated: CASSSDRGYEKLFF.

This clone was found once. The chain couples TRBV4-1 to TRBJ2-1, with 9 bases matching TRBD1. The CDR3 is 15 residues long. CDR1 and CDR2 from the germline V gene are MGHRA and YSYEKL. The trim removed 4 bases at V and 8 bases at J, leaving 9 bases unmatched. CDR3 residues: CASSPSPGTGYEQFF. CDR3 nucleotides: TGCGCCAGCAGCCCTTCCCCCGGGACAGGGTATGAGCAGTTCTTC.

The chain joins TRBV20-1 to TRBJ2-7, with D unclear. The V end was cut by 5 bases, the J end by 3 bases, with 8 bases between. The V gene's germline CDR1 is DFQATT and CDR2 SNEGSKA (reference sequence). The CDR3 sequence is 11 residues long. CDR3 protein: CSAPQLYEQYF. The CDR3, as DNA: TGCAGTGCTCCACAGCTCTACGAGCAGTACTTC.

This sequence joins TRBV5-1 and TRBJ2-1; D remains ambiguous. Germline lookup yields CDR1 SGHRS and CDR2 YFSETQ. The V and J ends lost 4 bases and 5 bases respectively, with 10 bases between them. The CDR3 contains 13 residues. CDR3 coding DNA: TGCGCCAGCAGCGAGGTACCTAACAATGAGCAGTTCTTC. It codes for CASSEVPNNEQFF. Full variable domain (remainder filled in from reference TRBV5-1 and TRBJ2-1): KAGVTQTPRYLIKTRGQQVTLSCSPISGHRSVSWYQQTPGQGLQFLFEYFSETQRNKGNFPGRFSGRQFSNSRSEMNVSTLELGDSALYLCASSEVPNNEQFFGPGTRLTVL.

V gene TRBV14 combines with J gene TRBJ1-1, with D uncertain. The V gene lost 7 bases and the J gene lost 4 bases, with 16 bases spanning the gap. CDR3 length: 14 residues. CDR1 and CDR2 from the germline V gene are SGHDN and FVKESK. CDR3 sequence (DNA): TGTGCCAGCACCCCACAGAGTTCGAGCACTGAAGCTTTCTTT. Its translation: CASTPQSSSTEAFF.

The V gene is TRBV19, the J gene TRBJ1-5; 9 nucleotides agree with TRBD1. Unmatched junction bases numbered 12, after V lost 5 bases and J lost 4 bases. The CDR3 has 17 residues. Germline V lookup: CDR1 LNHDA, CDR2 SQIVND (reference sequence). CDR3 loop: CASSLSPPGQGNQPQHF. CDR3 coding DNA: TGTGCCAGTAGTCTCTCCCCCCCTGGACAGGGGAATCAGCCCCAGCATTTT.

This sequence joins TRBV5-6 and TRBJ1-3; weak D call: TRBD1 (6 bases). V was cut by 1 base and J by 4 bases, with 12 bases left in between. The CDR3 contains 15 residues. Per the germline V gene, CDR1 is SGHDT and CDR2 is YYEEEE. This chain's CDR3 is CASSLSGARGNTIYF. The CDR3 DNA follows: TGTGCCAGCAGCTTGTCAGGGGCGAGAGGAAACACCATATATTTT.

The chain is built from TRBV6-5 and TRBJ2-5, with 7 nucleotides matching TRBD2. The CDR3 is made up of 15 amino acids. The junction had 7 bases not matched to a gene; V was cut back by 4 bases and J by 2 bases. CDR1 and CDR2 from the germline V gene are MNHEY and SVGAGI. The CDR3 protein is CASSSSGVGQETQYF. The CDR3 nucleotides are TGTGCCAGCAGTTCCAGCGGGGTAGGGCAAGAGACCCAGTACTTC.

The V gene is TRBV19, the J gene TRBJ1-2, with a weak D call TRBD1 (6 bases). The CDR3 loop spans 13 amino acids. Trimming stripped 4 bases from V and 5 bases from J, with 11 bases between. Germline V gives CDR1 LNHDA, CDR2 SQIVND (reference sequence). In nucleotides, the CDR3 is TGTGCCAGTAGTACCTTACAGGGATATGGCTACACCTTC. Its translation: CASSTLQGYGYTF.

This rearrangement joins TRBV6-5 to TRBJ2-7; 7 bases fit TRBD1. The germline gives CDR1 MNHEY, CDR2 SVGAGI. CDR3 length: 15 amino acids. J lost 3 bases, V lost 0 bases, and 5 bases had no gene match. CDR3 sequence reads: CASSYSGTANYEQYF. CDR3 bases: TGTGCCAGCAGTTACTCGGGGACAGCGAACTACGAGCAGTACTTC.

The chain has TRBV5-4 and TRBJ1-2, with D unresolved. With 4 bases removed from V and 8 bases from J, the gap between germline ends came to 18 bases. CDR1 is SGHNT and CDR2 is YYREEE in the germline V gene (reference sequence). The CDR3 sequence is 14 residues long. In DNA, the CDR3 is TGTGCCAGCAGCCGGACGGACTCCTCGTGGGGCTACACCTTC. Its protein is CASSRTDSSWGYTF.

This clone appeared a single time. J is TRBJ1-1 and V is TRBV12-3 or TRBV12-4; perhaps TRBD1 as D (5 bases). The V end lost 6 bases, the J end lost 3 bases, and 11 bases lay between the germline ends. The CDR3 runs 13 residues. The CDR3 loop reads CASSSGVYTEAFF. CDR3 bases: TGTGCCAGCAGCTCGGGGGTGTACACTGAAGCTTTCTTT.

V gene TRBV25-1 combines with J gene TRBJ1-5; 7 bases fit TRBD1. The CDR3 runs to 16 residues. CDR1 and CDR2 (germline): MGHDK, SYGVNS. J gave up 5 bases and V 2 bases, and 9 bases lay outside the gene matches. CDR3 DNA: TGTGCCAGCAGTGAAGGGACAGCGAGTCGGGATCAGCCCCAGCATTTT. Translating it yields CASSEGTASRDQPQHF. Full variable domain (remainder filled in from reference TRBV25-1 and TRBJ1-5): EADIYQTPRYLVIGTGKKITLECSQTMGHDKMYWYQQDPGMELHLIHYSYGVNSTEKGDLSSESTVSRIRTEHFPLTLESARPSHTSQYLCASSEGTASRDQPQHFGDGTRLSIL.

This chain uses TRBV2 with TRBJ2-1, with 7 bases lining up with TRBD2. The CDR3 contains 13 residues. V shed 5 bases and J 8 bases; nucleotides not matched to a gene: 6. The germline CDR1 and CDR2 sequences are SNHLY and FYNNEI. CDR3 loop: CASSQGLVDEQFF. As DNA, the CDR3 is TGTGCCAGCAGTCAAGGACTAGTCGATGAGCAGTTCTTC.

V usage is TRBV18 and J usage is TRBJ2-5, with 7 bases that match TRBD1. This CDR3 has 14 residues. V shed 3 bases and J 7 bases; nucleotides not matched to a gene: 8. Germline assignment: CDR1 KGHSH and CDR2 LQKENI. The CDR3 nucleotides are TGTGCCAGCTCACCCCGGGACAGCTCTGGGACCCAGTACTTC. Protein product: CASSPRDSSGTQYF.

This chain joins TRBV18 and TRBJ2-5; D is ambiguous. Trimming removed 6 bases at V and 3 bases at J, with 5 bases between. CDR1 and CDR2 (germline): KGHSH, LQKENI. This CDR3 contains 11 residues. CDR3 loop: CASSPEETQYF. As DNA, the CDR3 is TGTGCCAGCTCCCCCGAAGAGACCCAGTACTTC.

V gene TRBV6-5 combines with J gene TRBJ2-1, with TRBD2 matching over 7 bases. The CDR3 extends over 12 amino acids. Germline CDR1 MNHEY, CDR2 SVGAGI. V gave up 8 bases and J gave up 3 bases; unmatched junction bases: 1. The CDR3 protein is CASASGYNEQFF. In DNA form, the CDR3 reads TGTGCCAGCGCTAGCGGCTACAATGAGCAGTTCTTC.

The CDR3: CSASAGLAYEQYF. The DNA for the CDR3 is TGCAGTGCTAGTGCAGGACTTGCCTACGAGCAGTACTTC. This rearrangement joins TRBV20-1 to TRBJ2-7, with a possible D match to TRBD2 (5 bases). This CDR3 comprises 13 residues. In germline, CDR1 is DFQATT, CDR2 SNEGSKA (reference sequence). Between the trimmed V and J ends, which lost 3 bases and 2 bases, there was a span of 11 bases.

This clone turned up a few times. The chain employs TRBV7-9 and TRBJ1-1; possible D gene TRBD1, 6 bases. The CDR3 runs 15 residues. Germline V gives CDR1 SEHNR, CDR2 FQNEAQ (reference sequence). V lost 5 bases and J 1 base, leaving 14 bases between the germline ends. The CDR3 sequence is CASSRYRDKNTEAFF. The DNA for the CDR3 is TGTGCCAGCAGCCGTTACCGGGACAAGAACACTGAAGCTTTCTTT.

This clone was counted once. The rearrangement uses TRBV2 and TRBJ1-5; D is perhaps TRBD1 (5 bases). CDR3 length: 15 residues. V gave up 8 bases and J gave up 0 bases, with 14 bases separating them. Germline V gene lookup returns CDR1 SNHLY and CDR2 FYNNEI. CDR3 sequence: CASGVDSHSNQPQHF. The CDR3 bases are TGTGCCAGCGGAGTCGACAGTCATAGCAATCAGCCCCAGCATTTT. Filled out from reference TRBV2 and TRBJ1-5, the complete variable domain reads EPEVTQTPSHQVTQMGQEVILRCVPISNHLYFYWYRQILGQKVEFLVSFYNNEISEKSEIFDDQFSVERPDGSNFTLKIRSTKLEDSAMYFCASGVDSHSNQPQHFGDGTRLSIL.

This chain connects TRBV5-1 to TRBJ2-1; 9 bases align to TRBD1. The CDR3 has 15 residues. The germline V gene encodes CDR1 SGHRS and CDR2 YFSETQ. V was pared by 4 bases and J by 7 bases, with 9 bases of the junction left unmatched. The CDR3 protein is CASSKPGTGKNEQFF. The DNA for the CDR3 is TGCGCCAGCAGCAAACCCGGGACAGGGAAGAATGAGCAGTTCTTC.

The chain couples TRBV6-5 to TRBJ1-2; no clear D gene. Germline V lookup: CDR1 MNHEY, CDR2 SVGAGI. With 11 bases removed from V and 8 bases from J, the gap between germline ends came to 24 bases. The CDR3 spans 14 residues. CDR3 DNA: TGTGCCCCCCCCCGCGGGTCCCGAATGGGGGGCTACACCTTC. Its translation: CAPPRGSRMGGYTF.